The source of this T cell receptor beta chain is a study of T cell repertoires in cytomegalovirus infection. Turning to the study itself: Based on public TCR beta signatures, there were indications of CMV infection and of a matching HLA type. Study observations and caveats: In two of eight donors, the top clonotype was HLA-C-restricted CMV-specific. Carriage of CMV together with the relevant HLA was identifiable through cumulative public TCR beta family frequency.

This clonotype was observed a handful of times. What it binds is not known. TCRdb reanalysed the reads using MiXCR and keeps one entry per CDR3 protein. This sample has almost 550,000 distinct CDR3 sequences, with 16% found just once. V shed 9 bases, J shed 0 bases, and the junction held 4 bases outside the gene matches. The CDR3 length is 14 residues. This TCR came from a human donor in good health (CMV status not recorded). Some clones in this sample may be carry-over from other donors' samples. The genes are TRBV12-3 or TRBV12-4 and TRBJ1-3, with 8 bases fitting TRBD1. Sequenced: CD8+ T cells from PBMCs. The CDR3: CASRTGHSGNTIYF. As DNA, the CDR3 is TGTGCCAGTCGGACAGGGCACTCTGGAAACACCATATATTTT.